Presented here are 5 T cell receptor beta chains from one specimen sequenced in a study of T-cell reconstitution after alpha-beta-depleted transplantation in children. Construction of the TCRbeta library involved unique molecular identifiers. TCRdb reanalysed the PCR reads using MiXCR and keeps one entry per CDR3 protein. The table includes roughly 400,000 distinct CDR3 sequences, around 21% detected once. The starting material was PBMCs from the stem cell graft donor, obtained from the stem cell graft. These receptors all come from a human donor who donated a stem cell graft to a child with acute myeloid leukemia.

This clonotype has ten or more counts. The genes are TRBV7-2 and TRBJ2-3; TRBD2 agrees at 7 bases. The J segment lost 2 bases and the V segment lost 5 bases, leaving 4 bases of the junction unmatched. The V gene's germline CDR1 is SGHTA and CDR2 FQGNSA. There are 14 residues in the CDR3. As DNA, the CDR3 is TGTGCCAGCAGCGGGAGGGCCCTCACAGATACGCAGTATTTT. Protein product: CASSGRALTDTQYF.

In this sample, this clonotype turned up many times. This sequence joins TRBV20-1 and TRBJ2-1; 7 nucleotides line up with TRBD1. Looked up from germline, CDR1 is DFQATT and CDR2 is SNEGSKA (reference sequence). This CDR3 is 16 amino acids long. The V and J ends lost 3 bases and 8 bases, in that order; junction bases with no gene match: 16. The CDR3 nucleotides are TGCAGTGCTAGCCGACAGGGACCCACCCTAGGGGATGAGCAGTTCTTC. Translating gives CSASRQGPTLGDEQFF.

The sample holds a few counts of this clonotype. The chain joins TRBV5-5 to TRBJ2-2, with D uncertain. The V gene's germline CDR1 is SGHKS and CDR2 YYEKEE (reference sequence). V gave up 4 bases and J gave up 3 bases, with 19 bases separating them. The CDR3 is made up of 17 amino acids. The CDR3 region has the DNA TGTGCCAGCAGCACCCTAGTTTTAGGAATTCACACCGGGGAGCTGTTTTTT. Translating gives CASSTLVLGIHTGELFF.

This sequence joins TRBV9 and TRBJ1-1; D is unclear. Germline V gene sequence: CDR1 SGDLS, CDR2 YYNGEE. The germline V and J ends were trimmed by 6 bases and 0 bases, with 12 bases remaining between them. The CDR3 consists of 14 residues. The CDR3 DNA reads TGTGCCAGCACCCGTGACGGCGTGAACACTGAAGCTTTCTTT. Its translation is CASTRDGVNTEAFF.

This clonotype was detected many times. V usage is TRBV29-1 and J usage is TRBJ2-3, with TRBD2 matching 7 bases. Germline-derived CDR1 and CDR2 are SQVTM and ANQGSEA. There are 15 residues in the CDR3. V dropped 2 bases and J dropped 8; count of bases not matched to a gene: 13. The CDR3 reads CSVETGTTITGTQYF. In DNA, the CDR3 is TGCAGCGTTGAAACCGGGACTACCATCACGGGTACGCAGTATTTT.